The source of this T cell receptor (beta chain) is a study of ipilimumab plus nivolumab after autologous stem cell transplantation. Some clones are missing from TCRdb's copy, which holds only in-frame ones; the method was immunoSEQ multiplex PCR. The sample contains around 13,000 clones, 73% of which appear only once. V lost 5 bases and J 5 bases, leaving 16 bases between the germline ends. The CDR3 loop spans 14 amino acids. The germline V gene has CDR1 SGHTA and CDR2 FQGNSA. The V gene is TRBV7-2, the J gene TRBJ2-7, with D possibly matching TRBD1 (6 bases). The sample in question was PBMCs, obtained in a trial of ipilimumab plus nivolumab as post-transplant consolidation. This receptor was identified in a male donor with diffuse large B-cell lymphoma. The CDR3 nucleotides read TGTGCCAGCAGCATCATACAGGGTCGAGACGAGCAGTACTTC. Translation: CASSIIQGRDEQYF.